What follows are 21 T cell receptor beta chains derived from one specimen sequenced in a study of read filtering for tumor transcriptome and immune sequencing. From 300 to 450 ng of RNA, a library with molecular barcoded alpha/delta and beta/gamma adaptors was made. MiXCR, run by TCRdb on the reads, gives a single entry per CDR3 protein. The sample includes around 130,000 distinct CDR3 sequences, 13% seen only once; the top ten take 11%. Sequenced material: a population of CD138-negative cells sorted from bone marrow. The receptor source for this set is a donor at least 40 years old with multiple myeloma.

This clonotype was found a few times. The rearrangement joins TRBV4-1 to TRBJ2-2; the match to TRBD2 covers 7 bases. CDR1 and CDR2 (germline): MGHRA, YSYEKL. V lost 1 base, J lost 7 bases, and 3 bases stayed unmatched. This CDR3 is built from 14 residues. The CDR3 DNA reads TGCGCCAGCAGCCAAGGTCCGGGGGGCGGGGAGCTGTTTTTT. It yields the protein CASSQGPGGGELFF.

With respect to this clonotype: At one end, the junction sequence differs from germline, possibly due to a read error. V and J are TRBV11-2 and TRBJ2-7; D is possibly TRBD2 (7 bases). CDR3 size: 15 residues. CDR1 and CDR2 (germline): SGHAT, FQNNGV. Written as DNA, the CDR3 is TGTGCCAGCAGCTTAGATGGACGGGGGGCCTACGAGCGGTACTTC. Its translation is CASSLDGRGAYERYF.

This clonotype was seen repeatedly, ten times or more. J is TRBJ2-7 and V is TRBV15; TRBD1 might be the D (6 bases). Germline V gene sequence: CDR1 LNHNV, CDR2 YYDKDF (reference sequence). This CDR3 contains 15 residues. Trimming removed 4 bases at V and 4 bases at J, with 17 bases between. The CDR3: CATSKHRELSYEQYF. The CDR3 DNA sequence: TGTGCCACCAGCAAGCACAGGGAATTAAGTTACGAGCAGTACTTC.

About this clonotype: Given a much more abundant clone one base away, this may be a read error. This chain uses TRBV28 with TRBJ2-7, with D unclear. This CDR3 has 13 amino acids. CDR1 and CDR2 from the germline V gene are MDHEN and SYDVKM. CDR3 sequence: CASSLEYSYEQHF. DNA of the CDR3: TGTGCCAGCAGTTTAGAGTACTCCTACGAGCAGCACTTC. The full variable domain, completed using reference TRBV28 and TRBJ2-7, is DVKVTQSSRYLVKRTGEKVFLECVQDMDHENMFWYRQDPGLGLRLIYFSYDVKMKEKGDIPEGYSVSREKKERFSLILESASTNQTSMYLCASSLEYSYEQHFGPGTRLTVT.

In its sample, this clonotype was seen a few times. This chain links TRBV2 with TRBJ2-5; D perhaps matches TRBD2 (5 bases). CDR1 is SNHLY, CDR2 FYNNEI, per germline. The length of the CDR3 is 15 residues. The V end was cut by 5 bases, the J end by 0 bases, with 13 bases between. The CDR3 nucleotides read TGTGCCAGCAGTCGCGGAGGCTTAGACCAAGAGACCCAGTACTTC. It yields the protein CASSRGGLDQETQYF.

As to this clonotype: Since a much larger clone is just one base distant, this may be a read error. This chain uses TRBV7-3 with TRBJ2-2; 8 bases agree with TRBD2. The CDR3 loop spans 17 amino acids. Trimming removed 2 bases from V and 2 bases from J; junction bases left unmatched: 7. Germline V lookup: CDR1 SGHTA, CDR2 FQGTGA. CDR3 DNA sequence: TGTGCCAGCAGCTTAGCCCAGCGGGGGAGCAACACCGGGGAGCTGTTTTTT. Translation gives CASSLAQRGSNTGELFF.

This chain joins TRBV7-3 and TRBJ2-3, with D possibly TRBD1 on 5 matching bases. Germline CDR1 is SGHTA and CDR2 is FQGTGA. The CDR3 extends over 11 amino acids. The V and J ends lost 6 bases and 5 bases respectively, with 6 bases between them. CDR3 region: CASRTGDTQYF. The DNA for the CDR3 is TGTGCCAGCAGAACAGGAGATACGCAGTATTTT.

This clonotype occurred a few times. A much larger clonotype is one base distant, so this may be a read error. The conserved closing phenylalanine or tryptophan is absent in this CDR3, likely reflecting a read error. The chain links TRBV9 to TRBJ1-1; possibly TRBD1 for D (6 bases). Germline CDR1 and CDR2: SGDLS and YYNGEE. Trimming shortened V by 0 bases and J by 1 base, and 7 bases separated the two germline ends. The CDR3 consists of 14 residues. CDR3 sequence (DNA): TGTGCCAGCAGCGTAGCGGGACAGAACACTGAAGCTTTCATT. Translating it yields CASSVAGQNTEAFI.

The table lists this clonotype with many counts. This chain links TRBV20-1 with TRBJ2-1; TRBD1 is a possible D gene (6 bases). In germline, CDR1 is DFQATT, CDR2 SNEGSKA (reference sequence). V lost 4 bases and J 4 bases, leaving 17 bases between the germline ends. This CDR3 contains 15 residues. The CDR3 is CSATHPRDIYNEQFF. In DNA form, the CDR3 reads TGCAGTGCTACCCACCCCCGGGACATTTACAATGAGCAGTTCTTC.

A word on this clonotype: With a much larger clone just one base away, this may be a read error. The chain carries TRBV7-9 and TRBJ2-3, with D unclear. The V and J ends lost 5 bases and 0 bases respectively, with 12 bases between them. The length of the CDR3 is 15 residues. Germline V gene sequence: CDR1 SEHNR, CDR2 FQNEAQ (reference sequence). The CDR3 loop reads CASSAPATSTDTQYF. The CDR3 DNA reads TGTGCCAGCAGCGCACCAGCGACCAGCACAGATACGCAGTATTTT.

This clonotype was seen many times. The rearrangement links TRBV6-1 to TRBJ1-2; 7 bases are a match to TRBD1. This CDR3 is 14 amino acids long. The V gene end was trimmed by 2 bases and the J gene end by 4 bases; junction bases not matched to a gene: 4. The germline CDR1 and CDR2 sequences are MNHNS and SASEGT. The CDR3, as DNA: TGTGCCAGCAGTGAAAGGGGGCGCGTCTATGGCTACACCTTC. Translating it yields CASSERGRVYGYTF.

As concerns this clonotype: This may be a read error, as it is one base from a much larger clone. The missing conserved phenylalanine or tryptophan at the end of this CDR3 makes a read error likely. The genes are TRBV28 and TRBJ1-6; 9 bases fit TRBD1. The CDR3 totals 13 residues. J lost 8 bases, V lost 6 bases, and 2 bases had no gene match. From germline, CDR1 is MDHEN and CDR2 SYDVKM. This chain's CDR3 is CASRWTGDSPLHL. The CDR3 bases are TGTGCCAGCAGGTGGACAGGGGATTCACCCCTCCACCTT.

As concerns this clonotype: With a much larger clone just one base away, this may be a read error. This chain uses TRBV7-9 with TRBJ1-1; TRBD1 agrees at 7 bases. The germline V gene has CDR1 SEHNR and CDR2 FQNEAQ (reference sequence). Trimming took 5 bases from V and 1 from J; bases not matched to a gene: 4. This CDR3 spans 14 amino acids. CDR3 residues: CASSPSGGNTEAFF. The CDR3 coding sequence is TGTGCCAGCAGCCCCTCAGGGGGGAACACTGAAGCTTTCTTT.

This clonotype came up many times. The genes are TRBV12-3 or TRBV12-4 and TRBJ2-3; 10 bases align to TRBD2. V lost 2 bases, J lost 1 base, and 6 bases stayed unmatched. The CDR3 covers 17 residues. The CDR3 DNA is TGTGCCAGCAGTTTACTCGTAGCGGGGGGCCGCACAGATACGCAGTATTTT. As protein: CASSLLVAGGRTDTQYF.

Details on this clonotype: A much larger clone sits a single nucleotide away, making a read error possible. The rearrangement links TRBV28 to TRBJ2-7, with D hard to call. The germline V and J ends were trimmed by 2 bases and 2 bases, with 10 bases remaining between them. Germline V gives CDR1 MDHEN, CDR2 SYDVKM. This CDR3 spans 14 amino acids. The CDR3 protein is CASSLQGKPYEQYF. CDR3 DNA sequence: TGTGCCAGCAGTTTACAAGGGAAGCCCTACGAGCAGTACTTC.

This clonotype showed up many times. The CDR3 DNA is TGCGCCAGCAGCTTGGGAAATGCAGGGAATGAGCAGTTCTTC. It encodes CASSLGNAGNEQFF. The chain couples TRBV5-1 to TRBJ2-1; D perhaps matches TRBD1 (5 bases). The CDR3 length is 14 residues. CDR1 and CDR2 (germline): SGHRS, YFSETQ. Trimming removed 0 bases from V and 7 bases from J, with 11 bases in between.

This clonotype was seen ten or more times. The chain joins TRBV29-1 to TRBJ2-7; D is perhaps TRBD2 (6 bases). The CDR3 runs to 11 residues. Germline CDR1 is SQVTM and CDR2 is ANQGSEA. CDR3: CGGEVGYEQYF. The DNA of the CDR3 is TGCGGAGGGGAGGTTGGATACGAGCAGTACTTC.

The chain joins TRBV5-1 to TRBJ1-2, with D hard to call. Germline CDR1 SGHRS, CDR2 YFSETQ. This CDR3 has 11 amino acids. V lost 3 bases, J lost 3 bases, and 3 bases lay in between. The CDR3 DNA follows: TGCGCCAGCAGCTCTGACTATGGCTACACCTTC. This encodes CASSSDYGYTF. Looking up the rest from reference TRBV5-1 and TRBJ1-2 gives the full variable domain: KAGVTQTPRYLIKTRGQQVTLSCSPISGHRSVSWYQQTPGQGLQFLFEYFSETQRNKGNFPGRFSGRQFSNSRSEMNVSTLELGDSALYLCASSSDYGYTFGSGTRLTVV.

This clonotype has ten or more counts. The chain is built from TRBV20-1 and TRBJ1-6, with TRBD1 as a possible D gene (5 bases). CDR3 size: 15 residues. Germline assignment: CDR1 DFQATT and CDR2 SNEGSKA (reference sequence). Trimming removed 0 bases at V and 0 bases at J, with 6 bases between. CDR3 bases: TGCAGTGCTAGAGACAGGGCCTCCTATAATTCACCCCTCCACTTT. Its protein product is CSARDRASYNSPLHF.

In its sample, this clonotype was seen many times. The chain combines TRBV29-1 with TRBJ2-3; a possible D gene is TRBD1 (5 bases). Germline CDR1 reads SQVTM; CDR2 reads ANQGSEA. V gave up 1 base and J gave up 0 bases, with 17 bases separating them. CDR3 size: 17 residues. As DNA, the CDR3 is TGCAGCGTTGAAGTGGTGGGCAGGGCGGCTAGCACAGATACGCAGTATTTT. The encoded protein is CSVEVVGRAASTDTQYF.

Ten or more counts support this clonotype. V usage is TRBV15 and J usage is TRBJ1-1; a possible D gene is TRBD1 (6 bases). Trimming took off 4 bases at V and 3 bases at J, with 18 bases between the two ends. The germline gives CDR1 LNHNV, CDR2 YYDKDF (reference sequence). The CDR3 runs to 16 residues. CDR3 amino acids: CATSTQRGASDTEAFF. The DNA of the CDR3 is TGTGCCACCAGCACCCAAAGGGGGGCGTCGGACACTGAAGCTTTCTTT.